The rows below give T cell receptor beta chains drawn from one sample of a study of cytomegalovirus exposure and HLA in healthy donors. Clones were read by immunoSEQ multiplex PCR, and TCRdb kept only the in-frame ones, dropping some. Counted here are approximately 150,000 clones, 71% occurring once; the ten biggest clones make up 2.8%. Sequencing was performed on PBMCs. These receptors all stem from a woman aged 25 to 39 in good health and CMV-seronegative. The CDR3 runs from the conserved cysteine through the conserved F or W. D genes are given only for firm matches. Clone size is not always given. Where it is, it says once, few, many or a class for expanded clones.

j_call,clone_size,v_call,d_call,cdr3_aa,cdr3_nt
TRBJ1-4,.,TRBV5-4,.,CASSLTGLSEEKLFF,TGTGCCAGCAGCTTGACAGGGCTGTCTGAGGAAAAACTGTTTTTT
TRBJ2-1,.,TRBV7-9,TRBD2,CASSPKRGLAYNEQFF,TGTGCCAGCAGCCCAAAAAGGGGACTAGCATACAATGAGCAGTTCTTC
TRBJ1-2,.,TRBV10-3,TRBD1,CAIRPGQGNYGYTF,TGTGCCATCAGGCCGGGACAGGGAAACTATGGCTACACCTTC
TRBJ2-7,.,TRBV4-1,.,CASSYDSLSYEQYF,TGCGCCAGCAGCTATGACAGTCTCTCCTACGAGCAGTACTTC
TRBJ1-5,.,TRBV27,TRBD1,CASSRDRPSNQPQHF,TGTGCCAGCAGTCGGGACAGACCTAGCAATCAGCCCCAGCATTTT
TRBJ1-1,few,TRBV7-9,.,CASSSLGGRAEGNTEAFF,TGTGCCAGCAGCAGCTTAGGTGGCAGGGCGGAGGGAAACACTGAAGCTTTCTTT
TRBJ1-6,.,TRBV2,TRBD1,CASRTGYSPLHF,TGTGCCAGCCGGACAGGGTATTCACCCCTCCACTTT
TRBJ2-7,few,TRBV28,TRBD2,CASSLWGRANYEQYF,TGTGCCAGCAGTTTATGGGGGAGGGCCAACTACGAGCAGTACTTC
TRBJ2-5,.,TRBV5-1,.,CASSLALGGQGETQYF,TGCGCCAGCAGCTTGGCCTTGGGGGGGCAGGGAGAGACCCAGTACTTC
TRBJ2-7,.,TRBV10-1,.,CASSVEGFAYEQYF,TGCGCCAGCAGTGTGGAGGGGTTTGCGTACGAGCAGTACTTC
TRBJ1-1,.,TRBV18,.,CASSRGKAEAFF,TGTGCCAGCTCACGAGGAAAGGCTGAAGCTTTCTTT
TRBJ2-1,.,TRBV27,.,CASSLSIGPPAGAAGIRRNEQFF,TGTGCCAGCAGTTTATCGATCGGCCCCCCCGCGGGGGCGGCCGGGATACGGCGGAATGAGCAGTTCTTC
TRBJ2-7,few,TRBV6-5,.,CASSHGTHYEQYF,TGTGCCAGCAGCCACGGGACTCACTACGAGCAGTACTTC
TRBJ2-2,.,TRBV28,.,CASSTYRGFTGELFF,TGTGCCAGCAGCACGTATCGGGGGTTCACCGGGGAGCTGTTTTTT
TRBJ2-2,.,TRBV11-2,.,CASSPGRDNTGELFF,TGTGCCAGCAGCCCCGGACGGGATAACACCGGGGAGCTGTTTTTT
TRBJ2-7,.,TRBV10-3,TRBD2,CAISEGTSGAYEQYF,TGTGCCATCAGTGAGGGGACTAGCGGGGCCTACGAGCAGTACTTC
TRBJ2-7,.,TRBV28,TRBD2,CASSFIAGFTYEQYF,TGTGCCAGCAGTTTCATAGCGGGCTTCACCTACGAGCAGTACTTC
TRBJ2-1,.,TRBV5-6,.,CASSLYTVEQFF,TGTGCCAGCAGCTTGTACACCGTAGAGCAGTTCTTC
TRBJ2-5,.,TRBV4-1,.,CASSQVQGLQETQYF,TGCGCCAGCAGCCAAGTCCAGGGACTCCAAGAGACCCAGTACTTC
TRBJ1-1,.,TRBV5-1,TRBD1,CASSFRTGLSQEAFF,TGCGCCAGCAGCTTTAGGACAGGTCTGAGCCAGGAAGCTTTCTTT
TRBJ1-2,.,TRBV7-2,TRBD1,CASSPEGQGASGYTF,TGTGCCAGCAGCCCCGAGGGGCAGGGGGCGTCCGGCTACACCTTC
TRBJ2-7,few,TRBV9,.,CASSAGHRMHEQYF,TGTGCCAGCAGCGCGGGACACAGGATGCACGAGCAGTACTTC
TRBJ2-5,.,TRBV5-4,.,CASSLTGLQETQYF,TGTGCCAGCAGCTTAACAGGTCTCCAAGAGACCCAGTACTTC
TRBJ2-2,few,TRBV7-3,TRBD2,CASSLTLAGHTGELFF,TGTGCCAGCAGCTTAACACTAGCGGGACACACCGGGGAGCTGTTTTTT
TRBJ2-2,.,TRBV7-7,.,CASSLLQGGTGELFF,TGTGCCAGCAGCTTATTACAGGGTGGAACCGGGGAGCTGTTTTTT
TRBJ1-4,few,TRBV5-6,.,CASSFSVLGGGKLFF,TGTGCCAGCAGCTTTAGTGTTCTAGGCGGGGGAAAACTGTTTTTT
TRBJ1-1,.,TRBV9,TRBD1,CASSVGGQGNAEAFF,TGTGCCAGCAGCGTAGGGGGACAGGGTAACGCTGAAGCTTTCTTT
TRBJ1-2,.,TRBV7-2,.,CASSPAGVDYGYTF,TGTGCCAGCAGCCCCGCAGGTGTGGACTATGGCTACACCTTC
TRBJ2-3,once,TRBV5-1,.,CASSLRGGGTDTQYF,TGCGCCAGCAGCTTGAGGGGGGGAGGAACAGATACGCAGTATTTT
TRBJ1-2,.,TRBV7-9,.,CASRRGPPDSEGGYTF,TGTGCCAGCAGACGGGGCCCCCCGGATTCGGAGGGGGGCTACACCTTC
TRBJ1-1,once,TRBV6-5,.,CASSYSHPDSEAFF,TGTGCCAGCAGTTACTCGCACCCAGACTCTGAAGCTTTCTTT
TRBJ2-5,.,TRBV27,TRBD2,CASSLYASGGVETQYF,TGTGCCAGCAGTTTATATGCTAGCGGGGGGGTGGAGACCCAGTACTTC
TRBJ1-1,once,TRBV7-2,TRBD1,CASSLGTGGRSEAFF,TGTGCCAGCAGCTTGGGGACAGGCGGCCGCTCTGAAGCTTTCTTT
TRBJ2-7,.,TRBV10-3,TRBD1,CAISLKQGSLSYEQYF,TGTGCCATCAGTCTTAAACAGGGGTCCCTGTCCTACGAGCAGTACTTC
TRBJ1-5,.,TRBV19,.,CAVRPRGGNQPQHF,TGTGCCGTCCGGCCCAGGGGTGGCAATCAGCCCCAGCATTTT
TRBJ1-5,.,TRBV4-2,.,CASSQDGTQPQHF,TGTGCCAGCAGCCAAGATGGCACTCAGCCCCAGCATTTT
TRBJ2-5,few,TRBV5-6,TRBD2,CASSFAGRQETQYF,TGTGCCAGCAGTTTTGCCGGGAGGCAAGAGACCCAGTACTTC
TRBJ2-7,few,TRBV5-1,.,CASGLGGTYEQYF,TGCGCCAGCGGCTTGGGGGGCACCTACGAGCAGTACTTC
TRBJ1-1,.,TRBV9,TRBD1,CASSRETGVNTEAFF,TGTGCCAGCAGCAGGGAAACAGGGGTGAACACTGAAGCTTTCTTT
TRBJ2-4,many,TRBV5-1,TRBD1,CASSLDSTGGNIQYF,TGCGCCAGCAGCTTGGATTCGACAGGGGGGAACATTCAGTACTTC
TRBJ2-5,.,TRBV9,.,CASSLGHEKETQYF,TGTGCCAGCAGCCTGGGACACGAGAAAGAGACCCAGTACTTC
TRBJ2-4,.,TRBV2,TRBD1,CASRGDRMGENIQYF,TGTGCCAGCAGAGGGGACAGGATGGGTGAAAACATTCAGTACTTC
TRBJ2-1,.,TRBV5-4,.,CASSPSDGYNEQFF,TGTGCCAGCAGCCCCTCCGACGGGTACAATGAGCAGTTCTTC
TRBJ2-1,once,TRBV27,.,CASSVRGGPYNEQFF,TGTGCCAGCAGTGTTAGGGGGGGGCCCTACAATGAGCAGTTCTTC
TRBJ2-5,.,TRBV28,TRBD1,CASSPGTEGKTQYF,TGTGCCAGCAGTCCCGGGACAGAGGGGAAGACCCAGTACTTC
TRBJ1-4,.,TRBV4-2,.,CASSQGGLREKLFF,TGTGCCAGCAGCCAAGGAGGGTTGAGAGAAAAACTGTTTTTT
TRBJ1-4,few,TRBV4-1,.,CASKLSAGGFNEKLFF,TGCGCCAGCAAGCTCTCGGCGGGGGGGTTTAATGAAAAACTGTTTTTT
TRBJ2-3,.,TRBV11-3,TRBD2,CASSLGFVAGGPDTQYF,TGTGCCAGCAGCTTAGGGTTTGTCGCGGGAGGGCCAGATACGCAGTATTTT